The clone carrying this TCR beta chain was seen more than once but under ten times. The data derive from a study of cytomegalovirus exposure and HLA in healthy donors. Data came from immunoSEQ multiplex PCR; TCRdb stores just in-frame clones and leaves some out. Among roughly 150,000 clones listed, around nine tenths were seen once. The germline V gene has CDR1 SEHNR and CDR2 FQNEAQ (reference sequence). The length of the CDR3 is 12 residues. Trimming left V 3 bases short and J 5 bases short, with 4 bases between. The V and J genes are TRBV7-9 and TRBJ2-2; D is unclear. The clonotype originates from a woman aged 18-29 years in good health and CMV-seronegative. The specimen sequenced was PBMCs. CDR3 sequence: CASSFSTGELFF. CDR3 DNA sequence: TGTGCCAGCAGCTTCAGTACCGGGGAGCTGTTTTTT.